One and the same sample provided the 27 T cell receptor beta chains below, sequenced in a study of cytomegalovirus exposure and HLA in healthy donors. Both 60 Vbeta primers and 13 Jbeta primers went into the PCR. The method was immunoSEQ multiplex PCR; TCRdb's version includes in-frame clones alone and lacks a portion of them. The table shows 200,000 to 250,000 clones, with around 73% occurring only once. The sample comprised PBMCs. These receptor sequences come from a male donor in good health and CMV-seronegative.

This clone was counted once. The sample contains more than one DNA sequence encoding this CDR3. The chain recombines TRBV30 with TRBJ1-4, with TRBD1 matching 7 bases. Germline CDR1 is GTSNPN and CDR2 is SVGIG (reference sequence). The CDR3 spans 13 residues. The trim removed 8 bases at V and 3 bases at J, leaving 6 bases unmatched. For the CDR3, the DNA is TGTGCCGGAGAGGGGGCTGCTAATGAAAAACTGTTTTTT. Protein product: CAGEGAANEKLFF.

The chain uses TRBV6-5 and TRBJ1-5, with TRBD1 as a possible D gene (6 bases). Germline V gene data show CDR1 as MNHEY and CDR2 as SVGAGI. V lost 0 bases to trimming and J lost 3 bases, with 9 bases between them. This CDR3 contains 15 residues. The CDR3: CASSYSGGPNQPQHF. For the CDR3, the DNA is TGTGCCAGCAGTTACTCTGGGGGCCCCAATCAGCCCCAGCATTTT.

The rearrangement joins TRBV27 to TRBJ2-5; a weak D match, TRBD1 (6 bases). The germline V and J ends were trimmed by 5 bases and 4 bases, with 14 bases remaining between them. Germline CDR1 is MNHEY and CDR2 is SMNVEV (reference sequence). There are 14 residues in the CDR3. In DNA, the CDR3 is TGTGCCAGCAGTCATAACAGGGTTGGAGAGACCCAGTACTTC. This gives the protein CASSHNRVGETQYF.

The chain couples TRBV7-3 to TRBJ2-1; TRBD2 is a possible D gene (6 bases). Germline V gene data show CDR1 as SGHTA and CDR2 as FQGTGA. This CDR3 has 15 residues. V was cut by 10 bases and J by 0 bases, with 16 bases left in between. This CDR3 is CATAGSGSSYNEQFF. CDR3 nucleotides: TGTGCCACCGCGGGTAGCGGATCCTCCTACAATGAGCAGTTCTTC.

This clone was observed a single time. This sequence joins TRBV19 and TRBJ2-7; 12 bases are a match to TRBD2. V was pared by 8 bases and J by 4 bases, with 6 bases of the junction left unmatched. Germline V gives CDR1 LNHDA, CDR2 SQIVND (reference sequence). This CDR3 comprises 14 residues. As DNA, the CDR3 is TGTGCCAGTCAACTGACTAGCGGGAGTTACGAGCAGTACTTC. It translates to CASQLTSGSYEQYF.

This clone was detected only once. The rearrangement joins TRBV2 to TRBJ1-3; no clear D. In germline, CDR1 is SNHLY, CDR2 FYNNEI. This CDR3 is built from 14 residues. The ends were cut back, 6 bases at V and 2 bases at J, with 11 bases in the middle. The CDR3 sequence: CASRTGSPGNTIYF. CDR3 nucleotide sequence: TGTGCCAGCAGGACGGGTAGCCCTGGAAACACCATATATTTT.

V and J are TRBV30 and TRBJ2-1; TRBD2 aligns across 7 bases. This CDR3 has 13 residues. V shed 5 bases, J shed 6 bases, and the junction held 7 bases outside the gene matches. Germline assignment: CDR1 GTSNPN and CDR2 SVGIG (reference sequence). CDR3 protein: CAWAQAGPNEQFF. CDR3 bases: TGTGCCTGGGCACAAGCGGGACCCAATGAGCAGTTCTTC.

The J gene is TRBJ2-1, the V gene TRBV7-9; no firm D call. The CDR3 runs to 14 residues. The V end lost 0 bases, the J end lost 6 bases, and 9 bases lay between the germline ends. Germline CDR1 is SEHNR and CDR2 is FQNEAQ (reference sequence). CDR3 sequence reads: CASSLALEFNEQFF. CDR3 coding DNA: TGTGCCAGCAGCTTAGCGTTAGAATTCAATGAGCAGTTCTTC.

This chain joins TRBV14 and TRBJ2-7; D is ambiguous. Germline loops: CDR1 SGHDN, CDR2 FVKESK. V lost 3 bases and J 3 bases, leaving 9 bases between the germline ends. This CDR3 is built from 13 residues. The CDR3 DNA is TGTGCCAGCAGCCAGCAGGCTTACTACGAGCAGTACTTC. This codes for CASSQQAYYEQYF.

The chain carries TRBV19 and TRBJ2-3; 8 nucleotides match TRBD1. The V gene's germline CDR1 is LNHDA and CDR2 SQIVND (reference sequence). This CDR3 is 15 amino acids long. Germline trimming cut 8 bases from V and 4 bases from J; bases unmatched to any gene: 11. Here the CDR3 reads CASRRGRGLSDTQYF. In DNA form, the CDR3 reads TGTGCCAGTCGACGGGGCAGGGGGCTATCAGATACGCAGTATTTT.

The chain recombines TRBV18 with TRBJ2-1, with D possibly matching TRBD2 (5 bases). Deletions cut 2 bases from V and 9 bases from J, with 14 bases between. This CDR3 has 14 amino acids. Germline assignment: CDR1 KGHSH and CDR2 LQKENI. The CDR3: CASSPFIREGEQFF. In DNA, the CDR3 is TGTGCCAGCTCACCATTCATAAGAGAGGGTGAGCAGTTCTTC.

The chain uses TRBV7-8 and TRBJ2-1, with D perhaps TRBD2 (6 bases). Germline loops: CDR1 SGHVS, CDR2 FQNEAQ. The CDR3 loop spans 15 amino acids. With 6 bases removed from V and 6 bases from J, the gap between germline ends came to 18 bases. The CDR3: CASRSYGTRANEQFF. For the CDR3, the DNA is TGTGCCAGCAGGTCCTACGGGACTCGAGCCAATGAGCAGTTCTTC.

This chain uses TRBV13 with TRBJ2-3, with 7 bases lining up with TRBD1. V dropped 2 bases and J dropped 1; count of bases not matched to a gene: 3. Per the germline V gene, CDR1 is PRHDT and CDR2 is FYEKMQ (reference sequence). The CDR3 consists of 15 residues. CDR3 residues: CASSLQGGRTDTQYF. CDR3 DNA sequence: TGTGCCAGCAGCTTACAAGGGGGCCGCACAGATACGCAGTATTTT.

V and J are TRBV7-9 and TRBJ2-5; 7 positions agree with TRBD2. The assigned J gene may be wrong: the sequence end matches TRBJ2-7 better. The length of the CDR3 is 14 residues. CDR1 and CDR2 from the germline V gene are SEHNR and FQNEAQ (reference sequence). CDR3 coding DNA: TGTGCCAGCGGTCGTACTAGCGACTCCTACGAGCAGTACTTC. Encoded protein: CASGRTSDSYEQYF.

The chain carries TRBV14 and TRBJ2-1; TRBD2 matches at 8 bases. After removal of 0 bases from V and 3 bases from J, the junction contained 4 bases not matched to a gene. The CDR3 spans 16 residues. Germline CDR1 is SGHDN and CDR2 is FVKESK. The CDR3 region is CASSQDAAGVYNEQFF. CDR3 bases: TGTGCCAGCAGCCAAGATGCAGCGGGGGTCTACAATGAGCAGTTCTTC.

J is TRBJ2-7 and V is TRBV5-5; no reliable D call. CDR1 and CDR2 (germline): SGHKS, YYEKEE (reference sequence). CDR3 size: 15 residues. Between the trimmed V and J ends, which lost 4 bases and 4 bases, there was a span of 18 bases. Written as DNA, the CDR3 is TGTGCCAGCAGCCCCAGAAGTATAGCTGGGTACGAGCAGTACTTC. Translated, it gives CASSPRSIAGYEQYF.

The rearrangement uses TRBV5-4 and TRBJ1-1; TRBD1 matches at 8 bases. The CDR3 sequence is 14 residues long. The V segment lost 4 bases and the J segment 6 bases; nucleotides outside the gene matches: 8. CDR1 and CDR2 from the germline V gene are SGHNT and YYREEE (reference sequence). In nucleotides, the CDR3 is TGTGCCAGCAGCCTGACAGGGGTCGGCGCTGAAGCTTTCTTT. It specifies CASSLTGVGAEAFF. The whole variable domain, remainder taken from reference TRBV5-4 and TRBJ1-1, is ETGVTQSPTHLIKTRGQQVTLRCSSQSGHNTVSWYQQALGQGPQFIFQYYREEENGRGNFPPRFSGLQFPNYSSELNVNALELDDSALYLCASSLTGVGAEAFFGQGTRLTVV.

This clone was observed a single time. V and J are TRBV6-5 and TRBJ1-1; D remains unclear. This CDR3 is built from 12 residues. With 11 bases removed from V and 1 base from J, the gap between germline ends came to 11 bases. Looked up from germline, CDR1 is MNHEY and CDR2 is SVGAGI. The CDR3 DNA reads TGTGCCTTCGGAAGGAGGAACACTGAAGCTTTCTTT. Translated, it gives CAFGRRNTEAFF.

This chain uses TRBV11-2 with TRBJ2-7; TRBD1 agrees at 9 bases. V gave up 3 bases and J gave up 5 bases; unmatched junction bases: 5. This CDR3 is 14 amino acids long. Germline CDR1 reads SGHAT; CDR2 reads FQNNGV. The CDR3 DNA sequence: TGTGCCAGCAGCTTGGGACAGGGCTTTAACGAGCAGTACTTC. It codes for CASSLGQGFNEQYF.

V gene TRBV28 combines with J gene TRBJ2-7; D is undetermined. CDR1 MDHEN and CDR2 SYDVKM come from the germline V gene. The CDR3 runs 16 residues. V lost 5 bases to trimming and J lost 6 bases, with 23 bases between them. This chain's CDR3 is CASSPTFGATASEQYF. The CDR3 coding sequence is TGTGCCAGCAGTCCGACCTTTGGAGCGACCGCCTCCGAGCAGTACTTC.

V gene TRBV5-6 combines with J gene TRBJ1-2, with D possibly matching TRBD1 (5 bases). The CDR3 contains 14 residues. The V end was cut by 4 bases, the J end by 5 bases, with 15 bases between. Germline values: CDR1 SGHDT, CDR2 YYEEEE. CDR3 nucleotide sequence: TGTGCCAGCAGCCGACCCCCCGGGGGGTATGGCTACACCTTC. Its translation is CASSRPPGGYGYTF.

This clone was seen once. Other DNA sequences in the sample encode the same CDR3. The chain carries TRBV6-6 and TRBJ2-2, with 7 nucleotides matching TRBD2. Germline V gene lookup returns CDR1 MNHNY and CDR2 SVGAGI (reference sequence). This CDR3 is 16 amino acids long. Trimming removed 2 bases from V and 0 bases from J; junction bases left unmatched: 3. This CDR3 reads CASSYPGGTNTGELFF. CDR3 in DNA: TGTGCCAGCAGTTACCCGGGAGGTACGAACACCGGGGAGCTGTTTTTT.

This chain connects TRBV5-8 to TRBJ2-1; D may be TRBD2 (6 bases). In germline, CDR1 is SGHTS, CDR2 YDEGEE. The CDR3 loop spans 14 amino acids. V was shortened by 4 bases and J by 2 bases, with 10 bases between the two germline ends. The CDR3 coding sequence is TGTGCCAGCAGCGCGGGATTAACCTACAATGAGCAGTTCTTC. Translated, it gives CASSAGLTYNEQFF.

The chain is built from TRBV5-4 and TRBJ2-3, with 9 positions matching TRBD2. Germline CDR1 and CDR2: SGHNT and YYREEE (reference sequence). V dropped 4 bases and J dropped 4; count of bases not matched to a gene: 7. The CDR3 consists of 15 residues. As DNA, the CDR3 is TGTGCCAGCAGCCGTAGCGGGAGTGGGGCAGATACGCAGTATTTT. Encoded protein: CASSRSGSGADTQYF.

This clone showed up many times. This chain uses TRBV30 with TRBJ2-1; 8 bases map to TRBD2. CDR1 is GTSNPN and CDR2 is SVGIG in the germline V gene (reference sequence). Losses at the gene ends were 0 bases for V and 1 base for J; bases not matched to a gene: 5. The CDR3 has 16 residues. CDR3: CAWSVSGLASYNEQFF. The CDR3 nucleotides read TGTGCCTGGAGTGTCTCTGGACTAGCTTCCTACAATGAGCAGTTCTTC.

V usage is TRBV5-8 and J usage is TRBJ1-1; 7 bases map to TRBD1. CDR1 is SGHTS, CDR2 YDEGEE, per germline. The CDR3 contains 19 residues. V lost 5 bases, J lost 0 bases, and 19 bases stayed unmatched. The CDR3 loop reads CASRNNRGEVPGMNTEAFF. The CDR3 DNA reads TGTGCCAGCAGGAACAACAGGGGAGAGGTTCCGGGAATGAACACTGAAGCTTTCTTT.

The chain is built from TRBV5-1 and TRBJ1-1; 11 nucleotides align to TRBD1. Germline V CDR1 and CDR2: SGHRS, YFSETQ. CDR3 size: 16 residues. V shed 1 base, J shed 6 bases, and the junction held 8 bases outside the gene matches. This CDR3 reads CASSLKVGTGGSEAFF. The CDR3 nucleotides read TGCGCCAGCAGCTTGAAAGTTGGGACAGGGGGATCTGAAGCTTTCTTT. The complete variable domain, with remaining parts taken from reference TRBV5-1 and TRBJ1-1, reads KAGVTQTPRYLIKTRGQQVTLSCSPISGHRSVSWYQQTPGQGLQFLFEYFSETQRNKGNFPGRFSGRQFSNSRSEMNVSTLELGDSALYLCASSLKVGTGGSEAFFGQGTRLTVV.